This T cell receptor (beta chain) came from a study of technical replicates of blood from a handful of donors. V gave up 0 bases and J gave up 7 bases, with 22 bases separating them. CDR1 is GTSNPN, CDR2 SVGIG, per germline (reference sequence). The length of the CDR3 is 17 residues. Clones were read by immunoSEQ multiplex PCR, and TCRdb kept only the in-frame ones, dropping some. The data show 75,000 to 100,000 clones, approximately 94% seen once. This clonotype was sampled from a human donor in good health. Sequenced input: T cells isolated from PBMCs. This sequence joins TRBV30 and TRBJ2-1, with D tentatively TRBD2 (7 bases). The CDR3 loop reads CAWSVPPVRGGGNEQFF. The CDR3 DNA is TGTGCCTGGAGTGTACCCCCCGTTAGGGGGGGCGGGAATGAGCAGTTCTTC.